The present T cell receptor (beta chain) was sequenced within a study of cytomegalovirus exposure and HLA in healthy donors. Study-wide findings and caveats: In vitro, three CMV-associated chains proved specific for CMV antigens.

The CDR3 length is 13 residues. In regard to this clone: Its antigen is not identified.

Vbeta (60) and Jbeta (13) primers were used in the PCR. Study processing details: Approximately 12 million of the 75 million to 95 million unique TCR beta chains counted in a later analysis were shared. Clones were sequenced by immunoSEQ multiplex PCR, and TCRdb holds only the in-frame ones, with some missing. V and J calls and clone size follow that table, whereas D and trimming were derived from the DNA. This sample yields 100,000 to 150,000 clones, of which 55% to 75% are seen a single time; approximately 1.5% belongs to the top ten. The sample consisted of PBMCs. The clonotype originates from a man in his thirties or forties in good health and CMV-seropositive. V is TRBV21-1 and J is TRBJ2-3; the table's D call TRBD2 went unverified against the DNA. TRBV21-1 represents a pseudogene. This chain's CDR3 is CASSKVREDTQYF. CDR3 nucleotide sequence: TGTGCCAGCAGCAAAGTGAGGGAAGATACGCAGTATTTT.